This T cell receptor (beta chain) appears in the sequencing data of a study of shared T cell receptors in the human thymus. This CDR3 is built from 17 residues. Per the germline V gene, CDR1 is SGHDN and CDR2 is FVKESK. The ends lost 1 base at V and 0 bases at J; junction bases unmatched: 7. The assay was immunoSEQ multiplex PCR, and TCRdb's table has in-frame clones only and misses some. The sample includes about 660,000 clones, around 87% seen only once; the top ten take approximately 0.0097%. These data were also reused for a study on human thymus T cells. That work adds: From resections taken during corrective heart surgery, the thymus tissue was obtained.

The sequencing input was thymocytes. The J gene is TRBJ2-7, the V gene TRBV14; 9 nucleotides match TRBD2. The TCR was taken from a boy under two years old with a congenital heart defect. CDR3 sequence (DNA): TGTGCCAGCAGCCAAGTTACTAGCGGGCAGAGCTCCTACGAGCAGTACTTC. Amino acids: CASSQVTSGQSSYEQYF.